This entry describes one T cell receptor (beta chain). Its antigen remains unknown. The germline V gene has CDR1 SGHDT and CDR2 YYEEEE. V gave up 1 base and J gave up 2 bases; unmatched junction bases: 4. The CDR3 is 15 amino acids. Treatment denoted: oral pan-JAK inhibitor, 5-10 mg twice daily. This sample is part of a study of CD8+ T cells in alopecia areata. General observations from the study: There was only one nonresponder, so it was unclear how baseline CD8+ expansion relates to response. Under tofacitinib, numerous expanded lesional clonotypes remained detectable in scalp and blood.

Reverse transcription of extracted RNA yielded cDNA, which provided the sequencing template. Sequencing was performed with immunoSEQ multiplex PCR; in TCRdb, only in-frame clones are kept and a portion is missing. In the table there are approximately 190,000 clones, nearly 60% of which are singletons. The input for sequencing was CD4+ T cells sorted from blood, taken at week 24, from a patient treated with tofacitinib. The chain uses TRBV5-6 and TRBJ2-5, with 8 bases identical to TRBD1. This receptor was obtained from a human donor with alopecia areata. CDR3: CASSLRTGLQETQYF. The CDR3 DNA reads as TGTGCCAGCAGCTTGCGGACAGGGCTACAAGAGACCCAGTACTTC.